Below, 31 T cell receptor beta chains from the same sample are listed, as sequenced in a study of T cells after yellow fever vaccination. TCRdb called the 5' RACE reads again in MiXCR, with one record for every CDR3 protein. The sample has hundreds of thousands of distinct CDR3 sequences, about 19% seen once. Sequencing used PBMCs, obtained before the yellow fever booster vaccination. These receptors were taken from a man aged 18 to 35 who received the YFV17D yellow fever vaccine.

A few counts support this clonotype. V gene TRBV3-1 combines with J gene TRBJ1-2; 7 nucleotides align to TRBD1. Germline V gene sequence: CDR1 LGHDT, CDR2 YNNKEL (reference sequence). CDR3 size: 14 residues. The J segment lost 2 bases and the V segment lost 4 bases, leaving 4 bases of the junction unmatched. The CDR3 bases are TGTGCCAGCAGCCCCTGGACAGGAAACTATGGCTACACCTTC. Translated, it gives CASSPWTGNYGYTF. Using reference TRBV3-1 and TRBJ1-2 for the parts outside the CDR3, the full variable domain is DTAVSQTPKYLVTQMGNDKSIKCEQNLGHDTMYWYKQDSKKFLKIMFSYNNKELIINETVPNRFSPKSPDKAHLNLHINSLELGDSAVYFCASSPWTGNYGYTFGSGTRLTVV.

This clonotype was found once. The chain has TRBV4-2 and TRBJ2-3; tentative D call: TRBD1 (5 bases). The length of the CDR3 is 16 residues. V was trimmed by 0 bases and J by 4 bases, leaving 14 bases between them. CDR1 and CDR2 from the germline V gene are LGHNA and YNFKEQ. The CDR3 region is CASSQEGSGAADTQYF. The DNA for the CDR3 is TGTGCCAGCAGCCAAGAAGGTTCTGGGGCTGCAGATACGCAGTATTTT.

V usage is TRBV6-1 and J usage is TRBJ1-1; 7 nucleotides agree with TRBD1. V was clipped by 6 bases and J by 0 bases; unmatched bases: 13. The CDR3 has 17 amino acids. Per the germline V gene, CDR1 is MNHNS and CDR2 is SASEGT. The CDR3 DNA follows: TGTGCCAGCAGGGATTACAGGGGCCCATATGTGAACACTGAAGCTTTCTTT. Protein product: CASRDYRGPYVNTEAFF.

The rearrangement links TRBV20-1 to TRBJ2-5; D gene ambiguous. Germline assignment: CDR1 DFQATT and CDR2 SNEGSKA (reference sequence). This CDR3 is 11 amino acids long. This CDR3 is CSFKDQETQYF. The CDR3 DNA sequence: TGCAGCTTCAAGGACCAAGAGACCCAGTACTTC.

The chain employs TRBV5-5 and TRBJ1-1, with 8 bases aligning to TRBD1. Germline V CDR1 and CDR2: SGHKS, YYEKEE (reference sequence). With V trimmed by 4 bases and J by 1 base, 6 bases remained unmatched. CDR3 length: 15 amino acids. The CDR3 DNA reads as TGTGCCAGCAGCAGCACGGACAGGGAGAACACTGAAGCTTTCTTT. As protein: CASSSTDRENTEAFF.

The sample holds a few counts of this clonotype. CDR3 sequence: CASSVGSLNEQFF. DNA of the CDR3: TGTGCCAGCAGCGTAGGTAGCCTCAATGAGCAGTTCTTC. The chain carries TRBV9 and TRBJ2-1, with D uncertain. The V gene's germline CDR1 is SGDLS and CDR2 YYNGEE. This CDR3 is built from 13 residues. Trimming shortened V by 0 bases and J by 6 bases, and 7 bases separated the two germline ends.

This clonotype was found a few times. The chain carries TRBV5-5 and TRBJ1-5; possibly TRBD1 for D (5 bases). Per germline, CDR1 SGHKS and CDR2 YYEKEE (reference sequence). Trimming shortened V by 1 base and J by 7 bases, and 15 bases separated the two germline ends. The CDR3 spans 15 residues. The CDR3 DNA reads TGTGCCAGCAGCTTGCGGTGGGGGATACGCCAGCCCCAGCATTTT. Translating gives CASSLRWGIRQPQHF.

This rearrangement joins TRBV28 to TRBJ1-6; the D gene is possibly TRBD1 (5 bases). This CDR3 has 18 amino acids. The V end was cut by 8 bases, the J end by 2 bases, with 22 bases between. CDR1 and CDR2 (germline): MDHEN, SYDVKM. The DNA of the CDR3 is TGTGCCAGCGTGTTTGGGACGGTTAAGAGTCCCTATAATTCACCCCTCCACTTT. Its protein is CASVFGTVKSPYNSPLHF. The entire variable domain, with the rest obtained from reference TRBV28 and TRBJ1-6, is as follows: DVKVTQSSRYLVKRTGEKVFLECVQDMDHENMFWYRQDPGLGLRLIYFSYDVKMKEKGDIPEGYSVSREKKERFSLILESASTNQTSMYLCASVFGTVKSPYNSPLHFGNGTRLTVT.

The chain is built from TRBV12-3 or TRBV12-4 and TRBJ2-7; the D is unclear. This CDR3 has 13 amino acids. V was trimmed by 3 bases and J by 3 bases, leaving 9 bases between them. Here the CDR3 reads CASSLGWVYEQYV. The CDR3 coding sequence is TGTGCCAGCAGTTTGGGGTGGGTCTACGAGCAGTACGTC.

The gene calls are TRBV7-2 and TRBJ1-2; D unresolved. The ends were cut back, 3 bases at V and 4 bases at J, with 9 bases in the middle. From germline, CDR1 is SGHTA and CDR2 FQGNSA. The CDR3 has 13 amino acids. CDR3 in amino acids: CASSFPKFYGYTF. CDR3 DNA: TGTGCCAGCAGCTTTCCCAAGTTCTATGGCTACACCTTC.

This clonotype was observed a handful of times. The chain combines TRBV11-2 with TRBJ2-3; D unclear. V was clipped by 5 bases and J by 4 bases, with 16 bases between them. Germline CDR1 reads SGHAT; CDR2 reads FQNNGV. The CDR3 sequence is 15 residues long. CDR3 sequence: CASSVYVLRADTQYF. CDR3 DNA: TGTGCCAGCAGCGTGTACGTATTAAGGGCAGATACGCAGTATTTT.

This clonotype was observed at least ten times. The genes are TRBV5-4 and TRBJ1-4; 8 nucleotides align to TRBD1. J was trimmed by 5 bases and V by 4 bases; bases with no gene match: 4. CDR1 is SGHNT, CDR2 YYREEE, per germline (reference sequence). The CDR3 is 14 amino acids. This chain's CDR3 is CASSLQGANEKLFF. Here the CDR3 DNA reads TGTGCCAGCAGCCTTCAGGGGGCAAATGAAAAACTGTTTTTT.

This clonotype was counted at least ten times. The V and J genes are TRBV12-3 or TRBV12-4 and TRBJ2-7; D is unclear. This CDR3 is built from 12 residues. V shed 6 bases and J shed 3 bases, with 9 bases lying between them. CDR3 DNA: TGTGCCAGCAGCCCTCAAGTCTACGAGCAGTACTTC. It encodes CASSPQVYEQYF.

The chain carries TRBV20-1 and TRBJ2-1, with TRBD2 matching 16 bases. From germline, CDR1 is DFQATT and CDR2 SNEGSKA (reference sequence). CDR3 length: 18 residues. V gave up 2 bases and J gave up 2 bases; unmatched junction bases: 6. The CDR3 region is CSARKPGLAGGPYNEQFF. For the CDR3, the DNA is TGCAGTGCTAGAAAACCGGGACTAGCGGGGGGGCCCTACAATGAGCAGTTCTTC.

The V gene is TRBV5-1, the J gene TRBJ1-1; the D gene is possibly TRBD1 (5 bases). The CDR3 covers 14 residues. Per the germline V gene, CDR1 is SGHRS and CDR2 is YFSETQ. V was cut by 3 bases and J by 1 base, with 10 bases left in between. The CDR3 DNA sequence: TGCGCCAGCAGCTCGCGACAGTCGAACACTGAAGCTTTCTTT. It specifies CASSSRQSNTEAFF.

This clonotype occurred many times. The chain uses TRBV20-1 and TRBJ2-3; D unclear. The CDR3 length is 18 residues. CDR1 and CDR2 from the germline V gene are DFQATT and SNEGSKA (reference sequence). Trimming removed 1 base at V and 2 bases at J, with 22 bases between. The chain's CDR3 is CSARALEVSVYPTDTQYF. The CDR3 DNA reads TGCAGTGCTAGAGCTCTAGAAGTGAGCGTCTATCCCACAGATACGCAGTATTTT.

The chain recombines TRBV6-6 with TRBJ2-6, with D possibly matching TRBD2 (5 bases). With 4 bases removed from V and 4 bases from J, the gap between germline ends came to 17 bases. Germline CDR1 reads MNHNY; CDR2 reads SVGAGI (reference sequence). The CDR3 is 17 amino acids. The CDR3 loop reads CASSLLRGGEGANVLTF. For the CDR3, the DNA is TGTGCCAGCAGTTTGCTACGTGGAGGAGAAGGGGCCAACGTCCTGACTTTC.

This chain joins TRBV20-1 and TRBJ2-1; 11 bases map to TRBD2. V was clipped by 2 bases and J by 6 bases; unmatched bases: 9. Germline-derived CDR1 and CDR2 are DFQATT and SNEGSKA (reference sequence). This CDR3 comprises 16 residues. CDR3: CSARSASGGRSNEQFF. CDR3 bases: TGCAGTGCTAGATCCGCTAGCGGGGGGCGCTCCAATGAGCAGTTCTTC.

The chain employs TRBV10-3 and TRBJ1-2; a possible D gene is TRBD1 (5 bases). Germline V gene data show CDR1 as ENHRY and CDR2 as SYGVKD. Trimming cost V 3 bases and J 4 bases, with 15 bases left between them. The CDR3 runs 15 residues. The CDR3 reads CAISDMAGLAYGYTF. CDR3 coding DNA: TGTGCCATCAGTGATATGGCAGGGTTGGCCTATGGCTACACCTTC.

This clonotype appeared a few times. This rearrangement joins TRBV5-4 to TRBJ1-6; maybe TRBD1 (6 bases). The CDR3 has 14 residues. The germline V gene encodes CDR1 SGHNT and CDR2 YYREEE (reference sequence). With 3 bases removed from V and 10 bases from J, the gap between germline ends came to 14 bases. CDR3: CASSWDGGRSPLHF. CDR3 in DNA: TGTGCCAGCAGCTGGGATGGGGGGCGGTCACCCCTCCACTTT.

CDR3 in amino acids: CSARDPAIAKNIQYF. In nucleotides, the CDR3 is TGCAGTGCTAGAGATCCCGCTATAGCCAAAAACATTCAGTACTTC. The V and J genes are TRBV20-1 and TRBJ2-4; D unclear. The germline V and J ends were trimmed by 0 bases and 0 bases, with 9 bases remaining between them. CDR3 length equals 15 residues. Germline CDR1 reads DFQATT; CDR2 reads SNEGSKA (reference sequence).

This clonotype was seen ten or more times. The J gene is TRBJ2-2, the V gene TRBV7-2, with unresolved D. This CDR3 is 14 amino acids long. Germline V lookup: CDR1 SGHTA, CDR2 FQGNSA. Trimming shortened V by 3 bases and J by 5 bases, and 10 bases separated the two germline ends. This CDR3 is CASSLHSGTGELFF. DNA for the CDR3: TGTGCCAGCAGCTTGCACTCTGGGACCGGGGAGCTGTTTTTT.

V is TRBV5-1 and J is TRBJ2-1; 8 bases agree with TRBD1. V was pared by 3 bases and J by 8 bases, with 7 bases of the junction left unmatched. The CDR3 extends over 14 amino acids. The germline CDR1 and CDR2 sequences are SGHRS and YFSETQ. The CDR3 sequence: CASSSDRAGDEQFF. The CDR3 nucleotides are TGCGCCAGCAGCTCGGACAGGGCCGGGGATGAGCAGTTCTTC.

This clonotype was found many times. This sequence joins TRBV6-2 or TRBV6-3 and TRBJ2-7; tentative D call: TRBD2 (5 bases). Germline CDR1 reads MNHEY; CDR2 reads SVGEGT. Trimming shortened V by 6 bases and J by 9 bases, and 21 bases separated the two germline ends. This CDR3 region has 14 residues. The CDR3: CASSLRTGLTAQYF. The CDR3, as DNA: TGTGCCAGCAGCCTACGGACCGGACTGACGGCGCAGTACTTC.

The V call is TRBV28, the J call TRBJ2-7; 7 bases fit TRBD1. Germline loops: CDR1 MDHEN, CDR2 SYDVKM. The CDR3 length is 10 residues. Trimming at V came to 11 bases and at J to 5 bases, leaving 3 bases not matched to a gene. The CDR3, as DNA: TGTGCCGTCGGACAGGACGAGCAGTACGTC. It codes for CAVGQDEQYV.

This clonotype appeared many times. Here the CDR3 reads CASSPRTSGGNEQFF. The CDR3 coding sequence is TGTGCCAGCAGCCCCCGGACTAGCGGGGGCAATGAGCAGTTCTTC. This rearrangement joins TRBV7-7 to TRBJ2-1; 13 bases line up with TRBD2. Germline V gene data show CDR1 as SSHAT and CDR2 as FNYEAQ (reference sequence). With V trimmed by 5 bases and J by 6 bases, 4 bases remained unmatched. The CDR3 covers 15 residues.

The sample holds a few counts of this clonotype. The chain uses TRBV20-1 and TRBJ1-5; 11 nucleotides align to TRBD1. Germline lookup yields CDR1 DFQATT and CDR2 SNEGSKA (reference sequence). The trim removed 5 bases at V and 5 bases at J, leaving 11 bases unmatched. The CDR3 extends over 16 amino acids. CDR3 sequence: CSAPRTGGNRDQPQHF. The CDR3 DNA reads as TGCAGTGCTCCTCGGACAGGGGGCAATCGGGATCAGCCCCAGCATTTT.

The rearrangement joins TRBV6-1 to TRBJ2-7; 11 bases align to TRBD2. V lost 2 bases and J lost 4; bases outside the gene matches: 1. Germline V gene lookup returns CDR1 MNHNS and CDR2 SASEGT. CDR3 size: 14 residues. The CDR3 region has the DNA TGTGCCAGCAGTGAATCTAGCGGGGGGTACGAGCAGTACTTC. Encoded protein: CASSESSGGYEQYF.

The chain combines TRBV12-5 with TRBJ2-3, with TRBD2 identical over 13 bases. J lost 5 bases, V lost 5 bases, and 7 bases had no gene match. CDR3 length equals 16 residues. Germline assignment: CDR1 LGHNT and CDR2 FRNRAP. The CDR3 region has the DNA TGTGCTAGTGGTGGGAGCGGGACTAGCGGGATAGATACGCAGTATTTT. Its protein product is CASGGSGTSGIDTQYF.

This clonotype was seen more than once but under ten times. The chain recombines TRBV16 with TRBJ2-7; 7 bases agree with TRBD1. The CDR3 runs to 15 residues. Germline assignment: CDR1 KGHSY and CDR2 FQNENV. The J segment lost 6 bases and the V segment lost 5 bases, leaving 13 bases of the junction unmatched. The CDR3 sequence: CASSEAGTAFREQYV. DNA of the CDR3: TGTGCCAGCAGCGAAGCCGGGACAGCTTTTCGCGAGCAGTACGTC.

This clonotype showed up just a few times. The J gene is TRBJ1-5, the V gene TRBV6-5, with D possibly being TRBD1 (5 bases). Per germline, CDR1 MNHEY and CDR2 SVGAGI. V was pared by 6 bases and J by 1 base, with 16 bases between. The CDR3 loop spans 16 amino acids. CDR3 sequence (DNA): TGTGCCAGCAGCTCGGGGAGGGGTCTAAGCAATCAGCCCCAGCATTTT. This sequence encodes CASSSGRGLSNQPQHF.